This entry is about one TCR beta chain. It lacks a known antigen. There are no base qualities to consult, and no much larger clone falls within one base. From its cysteine to its phenylalanine, the CDR3 spans 14 amino acids. The CDR3 DNA has 42 bases and is translated from base 1. Relative to germline, V is 3 bases shorter and J is 4 bases shorter, with 11 bases between their ends. The germline V gene (reference sequence) gives CDR1 as PRHDT and CDR2 as FYEKMQ. The sample is drawn from a study of CD8+ T cells in alopecia areata (dated by TCRdb to the late 2010s). General notes on the study: The treated patients took part in an open-label pilot trial in which moderate-to-severe alopecia areata was treated with oral tofacitinib at 5 to 10 mg twice daily. Scalp clonality was compared across normal scalp (n=4), patchy alopecia areata scalp (n=8), and alopecia totalis/universalis scalp (n=8). The RNA source kit depended on sample type: the PAXgene miRNA kit for fixed scalp, the miRNeasy kit for PBMCs, and the RNeasy kit for mouse skin. In treated patients, disease severity was measured using the SALT score, which gives the percentage of scalp surface area affected. Human TCRbeta sequencing covered scalp tissue and sorted CD4+ and CD8+ peripheral blood T cells from patchy and totalis/universalis alopecia areata patients and healthy controls. The study used high-throughput TCRbeta sequencing to examine T cell clonal expansion in alopecia areata, in both the C3H/HeJ mouse model and human patients. Biopsies were taken from tofacitinib-treated patients at baseline and again at 4 and 24 weeks into treatment, and several of those patients also had a later scalp biopsy. Patients stayed on tofacitinib for 6 to 18 months and then had 6 months of follow-up off drug so that delayed response and recurrence could be assessed. TCRbeta CDR3 regions were amplified by immunoSEQ multiplex PCR using 35 Vbeta forward and 13 Jbeta reverse primers. The investigation overall reported the following: Resident alphabeta T cells in normal human skin are also sequenced, complicating scalp TCR repertoire analysis, unlike mouse skin dominated by gammadelta T cells. Compared with normal scalp, lesional scalp, particularly in alopecia totalis/universalis, had higher clonality and more expanded CD8+ clones, which suggests antigenic drive. Tofacitinib significantly lowered scalp clonality and the number of expanded CD8+ clones among the top 100 scalp clones. The treated cohort was small, with a single nonresponder, so links between baseline CD8+ expansion and response need larger studies. Shared TCR sequences between patients were less evident than in mice, which may be partly attributable to HLA diversity in the patient population. Many expanded lesional clones were found to persist in scalp and blood during tofacitinib treatment, and relapse after treatment cessation may be partly explained by this persistence.

The sample's treatment or condition label, decoded: oral pan-JAK inhibitor, 5-10 mg twice daily. Lesional scalp punch biopsies and peripheral blood were collected from alopecia areata patients. PBMCs were isolated by density centrifugation and stained for CD3, CD4 and CD8, and CD4+ and CD8+ T cells were sorted on a FACSAria. The receptor library was made with the immunoSEQ multiplex PCR assay. For TCR sequencing, RNA was extracted from every sample and reverse transcribed into cDNA to serve as template. First-strand cDNA was synthesized using SuperScript III with a 2:1 mix of oligo-dT and random hexamers. A synthetic immune receptor repertoire was used to assess amplification bias, and residual bias was removed computationally. The paper's processing steps were these. Raw reads were preprocessed for error removal, and CDR3 was defined according to IMGT conventions as running from the conserved cysteine to phenylalanine. Clonality was computed by normalizing Shannon entropy by log2 of the number of productive unique TCRs and subtracting the result from 1. Whether scalp clones were CD4 or CD8 was inferred by matching scalp TCRbeta sequences against CD4 and CD8 repertoires sorted from blood. In its TCRdb copy, this immuneACCESS table keeps in-frame sequences only and misses some clones. Where compared with another copy, unresolved V genes explain less than half of these, and the others have no known cause. That table supplies the V and J calls and clone size; D and trimming were determined from the DNA. The sample profile shows some 190,000 clones; approximately 50% of them were found once. Of the sample, 10% falls within the top ten clones.

This specimen consisted of CD8+ T cells sorted from blood, obtained around week 52, from a patient treated with tofacitinib. Rearrangement joined TRBV13 to TRBJ2-3; TRBD2 is a weak D gene call, 5 bases matching. The receptor was derived from a human donor with alopecia areata. CDR3 loop: CASSFSGFPDTQYF. The DNA sequence follows: TGTGCCAGCAGCTTCTCGGGATTCCCAGATACGCAGTATTTT. The entire variable domain, with the stretches around the CDR3 drawn from the reference TRBV13 and TRBJ2-3 proteins, is AAGVIQSPRHLIKEKRETATLKCYPIPRHDTVYWYQQGPGQDPQFLISFYEKMQSDKGSIPDRFSAQQFSDYHSELNMSSLELGDSALYFCASSFSGFPDTQYFGPGTRLTVL.